Below, 23 T cell receptor beta chains from the same sample are listed, as sequenced in a study of CD8 T cells in Susac syndrome. Reverse transcription of roughly 0.5 to 1 ug RNA was carried out with random hexamers. MiXCR, run by TCRdb on the immunoSEQ multiplex PCR reads, gives a single entry per CDR3 protein. The sample gives hundreds of thousands of distinct CDR3 sequences, around 96% of which show up once; less than 0.11% is in the top ten. The sample was CD4+ T cells from PBMCs. These TCRs come from a human donor with Susac syndrome.

The chain joins TRBV3-1 to TRBJ2-7; D is possibly TRBD1 or TRBD2 (5 bases each). Germline V gives CDR1 LGHDT, CDR2 YNNKEL (reference sequence). The CDR3 is 12 amino acids. V was trimmed by 3 bases and J by 7 bases, leaving 10 bases between them. The CDR3 sequence: CASSHGAWEQYF. The CDR3 bases are TGTGCCAGCAGCCACGGGGCGTGGGAGCAGTACTTC.

The chain has TRBV9 and TRBJ2-5; the D gene could be TRBD1 or TRBD2 (5 bases each). The V gene lost 0 bases and the J gene lost 2 bases, with 26 bases spanning the gap. CDR1 is SGDLS, CDR2 YYNGEE, per germline. The CDR3 totals 20 residues. The CDR3 region has the DNA TGTGCCAGCAGCGTAGATGGGACCCACGCGAAGGGGATCATACAAGAGACCCAGTACTTC. Translating it yields CASSVDGTHAKGIIQETQYF. Full variable domain (outside the CDR3, taken from reference TRBV9 and TRBJ2-5): DSGVTQTPKHLITATGQRVTLRCSPRSGDLSVYWYQQSLDQGLQFLIQYYNGEERAKGNILERFSAQQFPDLHSELNLSSLELGDSALYFCASSVDGTHAKGIIQETQYFGPGTRLLVL.

The J gene is TRBJ1-5, the V gene TRBV4-1, with a tentative D call TRBD1 (5 bases). This CDR3 contains 16 residues. CDR1 and CDR2 (germline): MGHRA, YSYEKL. V gave up 2 bases and J gave up 6 bases, with 17 bases separating them. The CDR3 is CASSQPLGGVSQPQHF. The CDR3 nucleotides are TGCGCCAGCAGCCAACCCCTAGGAGGGGTGTCTCAGCCCCAGCATTTT.

The chain links TRBV30 to TRBJ2-7; 7 bases line up with TRBD1. CDR3 size: 13 residues. The trim removed 2 bases at V and 4 bases at J, leaving 5 bases unmatched. Germline CDR1 GTSNPN, CDR2 SVGIG (reference sequence). The CDR3 DNA is TGTGCCTGGAGTCCCGGACAGGTTTACGAGCAGTACTTC. Amino acids: CAWSPGQVYEQYF. Together with reference TRBV30 and TRBJ2-7, the CDR3 gives the full variable domain: SQTIHQWPATLVQPVGSPLSLECTVEGTSNPNLYWYRQAAGRGLQLLFYSVGIGQISSEVPQNLSASRPQDRQFILSSKKLLLSDSGFYLCAWSPGQVYEQYFGPGTRLTVT.

CDR3 bases: TGTGCCAGCAGTTCGAGTTATAGCAATCAGCCCCAGCATTTT. It encodes CASSSSYSNQPQHF. This chain uses TRBV28 with TRBJ1-5; no reliable D call. Germline CDR1 is MDHEN and CDR2 is SYDVKM. The length of the CDR3 is 14 residues. Trimming stripped 4 bases from V and 0 bases from J, with 7 bases between.

The V gene is TRBV20-1, the J gene TRBJ1-2, with a tentative D call TRBD1 (5 bases). CDR1 DFQATT and CDR2 SNEGSKA come from the germline V gene (reference sequence). The CDR3 spans 16 residues. V lost 1 base, J lost 4 bases, and 19 bases lay in between. The CDR3 sequence is CSARGGVSVDLYGYTF. In DNA form, the CDR3 reads TGCAGTGCTAGAGGGGGGGTCAGCGTCGACCTCTATGGCTACACCTTC.

The genes are TRBV20-1 and TRBJ1-5; D gene unclear. The germline gives CDR1 DFQATT, CDR2 SNEGSKA (reference sequence). This CDR3 contains 12 residues. The V end was cut by 3 bases, the J end by 0 bases, with 3 bases between. The DNA for the CDR3 is TGCAGTGCTAGTTTTAGCAATCAGCCCCAGCATTTT. Its translation is CSASFSNQPQHF.

CDR3 nucleotides: TGCGCCAGCAGTCAACCCGCGTGGGGGCAGCCCCAGCATTTT. The encoded protein is CASSQPAWGQPQHF. The chain couples TRBV23-1 to TRBJ1-5, with D possibly TRBD1 on 5 matching bases. TRBV23-1 is reported as an ORF; its role is uncertain. The CDR3 is 14 residues long. V was clipped by 2 bases and J by 7 bases, with 12 bases between them.

This clonotype was picked up a small number of times. The rearrangement links TRBV3-1 to TRBJ2-2; D gene uncertain. Germline V gives CDR1 LGHDT, CDR2 YNNKEL (reference sequence). The V gene lost 6 bases and the J gene lost 6 bases, with 8 bases spanning the gap. There are 12 residues in the CDR3. The DNA of the CDR3 is TGTGCCAGCAGTCCACGGGCCGGGGAGCTGTTTTTT. Its protein product is CASSPRAGELFF.

The rearrangement joins TRBV24-1 to TRBJ2-1, with 8 bases lining up with TRBD1. The CDR3 contains 14 residues. Trimming removed 5 bases from V and 8 bases from J; junction bases left unmatched: 7. Germline assignment: CDR1 KGHDR and CDR2 SFDVKD. The CDR3 loop is CATSGTGGSDEQFF. The CDR3 DNA sequence: TGTGCCACCAGTGGAACAGGGGGTAGTGATGAGCAGTTCTTC.

V usage is TRBV5-1 and J usage is TRBJ2-7; the D is unclear. CDR3 length: 15 residues. CDR1 SGHRS and CDR2 YFSETQ come from the germline V gene. V gave up 0 bases and J gave up 0 bases, with 10 bases separating them. The DNA of the CDR3 is TGCGCCAGCAGCTTGGAATCTCCTGTCTCCTACGAGCAGTACTTC. Amino acids: CASSLESPVSYEQYF. The variable domain in full, completed from reference TRBV5-1 and TRBJ2-7, reads KAGVTQTPRYLIKTRGQQVTLSCSPISGHRSVSWYQQTPGQGLQFLFEYFSETQRNKGNFPGRFSGRQFSNSRSEMNVSTLELGDSALYLCASSLESPVSYEQYFGPGTRLTVT.

The gene calls are TRBV28 and TRBJ1-3, with 7 bases identical to TRBD1. J was trimmed by 1 base and V by 10 bases; bases with no gene match: 4. Germline CDR1 is MDHEN and CDR2 is SYDVKM. CDR3 length equals 13 residues. DNA of the CDR3: TGTGCCACCCGACAGGGTTCTGGAAACACCATATATTTT. The encoded protein is CATRQGSGNTIYF.

V usage is TRBV7-8 and J usage is TRBJ2-3; D might be TRBD2 (7 bases). Trimming pared 8 bases from V and 5 bases from J, leaving 20 bases between. The CDR3 extends over 15 amino acids. Per the germline V gene, CDR1 is SGHVS and CDR2 is FQNEAQ. This CDR3 is CASPILGGHGDTQYF. As DNA, the CDR3 is TGTGCCAGCCCTATCTTGGGGGGGCATGGAGATACGCAGTATTTT.

V and J are TRBV20-1 and TRBJ1-2; D is uncertain. Per germline, CDR1 DFQATT and CDR2 SNEGSKA (reference sequence). The ends were cut back, 6 bases at V and 4 bases at J, with 6 bases in the middle. This CDR3 region has 10 residues. CDR3 DNA: TGCAGTGCGCCGGTCTATGGCTACACCTTC. Translating it yields CSAPVYGYTF.

The J gene is TRBJ2-1, the V gene TRBV27; possibly TRBD1 for D (5 bases). This CDR3 has 14 residues. CDR1 is MNHEY, CDR2 SMNVEV, per germline (reference sequence). V was pared by 4 bases and J by 2 bases, with 9 bases between. The CDR3: CASSSRQTYNEQFF. The CDR3 nucleotides read TGTGCCAGCAGTTCCAGACAGACCTACAATGAGCAGTTCTTC.

This chain joins TRBV19 and TRBJ2-7; unclear D gene. V was cut by 3 bases and J by 5 bases, with 8 bases left in between. This CDR3 is built from 12 residues. Germline lookup yields CDR1 LNHDA and CDR2 SQIVND (reference sequence). The CDR3 coding sequence is TGTGCCAGTAGTATGAGAAGGGACGAGCAGTACTTC. This sequence encodes CASSMRRDEQYF. Complete variable domain (other parts from reference TRBV19 and TRBJ2-7): DGGITQSPKYLFRKEGQNVTLSCEQNLNHDAMYWYRQDPGQGLRLIYYSQIVNDFQKGDIAEGYSVSREKKESFPLTVTSAQKNPTAFYLCASSMRRDEQYFGPGTRLTVT.

The chain links TRBV9 to TRBJ2-6, with TRBD2 identical over 12 bases. CDR3 length equals 20 residues. Trimming cost V 5 bases and J 2 bases; bases outside gene matches: 14. CDR1 and CDR2 from the germline V gene are SGDLS and YYNGEE. This CDR3 reads CASSATLLAGGRAGANVLTF. CDR3 sequence (DNA): TGTGCCAGCAGTGCGACCCTACTAGCGGGAGGACGAGCTGGGGCCAACGTCCTGACTTTC.

This clonotype was detected only once. V gene TRBV30 combines with J gene TRBJ1-5; D is ambiguous. The CDR3 extends over 13 amino acids. Trimming removed 2 bases at V and 5 bases at J, with 10 bases between. Germline V gives CDR1 GTSNPN, CDR2 SVGIG (reference sequence). The CDR3 sequence is CAWSLENHQPQHF. CDR3 bases: TGTGCCTGGAGTTTAGAGAATCATCAGCCCCAGCATTTT. The full variable domain, with the rest looked up from reference TRBV30 and TRBJ1-5, is SQTIHQWPATLVQPVGSPLSLECTVEGTSNPNLYWYRQAAGRGLQLLFYSVGIGQISSEVPQNLSASRPQDRQFILSSKKLLLSDSGFYLCAWSLENHQPQHFGDGTRLSIL.

The chain carries TRBV5-1 and TRBJ1-5; D possibly corresponds to TRBD1 (5 bases). The CDR3 is 15 residues long. Germline-derived CDR1 and CDR2 are SGHRS and YFSETQ. The germline V and J ends were trimmed by 4 bases and 6 bases, with 17 bases remaining between them. The CDR3: CASSPVPNTGQPQHF. Written as DNA, the CDR3 is TGCGCCAGCAGCCCCGTTCCCAACACAGGTCAGCCCCAGCATTTT.

The chain joins TRBV10-3 to TRBJ2-1; D gene ambiguous. Germline V lookup: CDR1 ENHRY, CDR2 SYGVKD. Trimming shortened V by 10 bases and J by 6 bases, and 16 bases separated the two germline ends. CDR3 length equals 13 residues. The CDR3 sequence: CATTAGSSNEQFF. CDR3 coding DNA: TGTGCCACCACGGCCGGCTCTAGCAATGAGCAGTTCTTC.

The chain recombines TRBV20-1 with TRBJ1-1, with TRBD1 matching 9 bases. Germline V gives CDR1 DFQATT, CDR2 SNEGSKA (reference sequence). J lost 5 bases, V lost 6 bases, and 13 bases had no gene match. This CDR3 contains 15 residues. CDR3 bases: TGCAGTGCAGTCCCGGGACAGGGTCGGCAAACTGAAGCTTTCTTT. It encodes CSAVPGQGRQTEAFF.

The chain has TRBV7-3 and TRBJ2-1; the match to TRBD1 covers 10 bases. The CDR3 length is 14 residues. With 6 bases clipped from V and 9 bases from J, the junction kept 8 bases outside the gene matches. Germline assignment: CDR1 SGHTA and CDR2 FQGTGA. CDR3 sequence: CASSPRQGASEQFF. The CDR3 DNA reads as TGTGCCAGCAGTCCGCGACAGGGGGCGTCTGAGCAGTTCTTC.

The sample holds one count of this clonotype. The CDR3 bases are TGCAGTGCTAGTGGGGACAGCGAAGCTTTCTTT. Protein product: CSASGDSEAFF. This rearrangement joins TRBV20-1 to TRBJ1-1; 7 bases line up with TRBD1. Germline V gives CDR1 DFQATT, CDR2 SNEGSKA (reference sequence). Unmatched junction bases numbered 3, after V lost 3 bases and J lost 8 bases. This CDR3 contains 11 residues.